A selection of T cell receptor beta chains follows, all from one sample in a study of T cells in Graves' hyperthyroidism and ophthalmopathy. Using its own MiXCR run on the multiplex PCR reads, TCRdb lists one record per CDR3 protein. The sample includes about 460,000 distinct CDR3 sequences, approximately 23% seen only once; the top ten take approximately 54%. Sequencing was carried out using blood. These receptors were obtained from a woman aged 70-85 years with Graves' ophthalmopathy. CDR3s include the opening cysteine and the closing phenylalanine or tryptophan. D genes are given only for firm matches. Rows may omit the clone size; those that give it use once, few, many or a size class.

. | . | TRBJ2-1 | TRBV15 | TGTGCCACCAGCAGAGTACAGAATTACAATGAGCAGTTCTTC | CATSRVQNYNEQFF
TRBD2 | few | TRBJ2-3 | TRBV7-9 | TGTGCCAGCAGCCCACTAGGTCCGGGACTAGGGGGAGGTACGCAGTATTTT | CASSPLGPGLGGGTQYF
TRBD1 | many | TRBJ1-5 | TRBV28 | TGTGCCAGCAGTTTCGTTACAGGGGGACTTAGCAATCAGCCCCAGCATTTT | CASSFVTGGLSNQPQHF
TRBD2 | . | TRBJ2-7 | TRBV20-1 | TGCAGTGCCGTATACCCAAGCGGGAGCACCTACGAGCAGTACTTC | CSAVYPSGSTYEQYF
TRBD1 | few | TRBJ1-4 | TRBV10-3 | TGTGCCATCAGTGAAGCCGGGACAGGAATCGAAAAACTGTTTTTT | CAISEAGTGIEKLFF
TRBD2 | few | TRBJ2-2 | TRBV2 | TGTGCCAGCAGTAGCGGGAGGGCCATTGTCGGGGAGCTGTTTTTT | CASSSGRAIVGELFF
. | many | TRBJ2-7 | TRBV6-1 | TGTGCCAGCGGAAAGGGTGAGGAGCAGTACTTC | CASGKGEEQYF
. | few | TRBJ1-1 | TRBV27 | TGTGCCAGCAGTTTTCTACAGGAGAACACTGAAGCTTTCTTT | CASSFLQENTEAFF
. | . | TRBJ2-1 | TRBV29-1 | TGCAGCGTCCTTCCCGGGAATGAGCAGTTCTTC | CSVLPGNEQFF
. | few | TRBJ2-2 | TRBV6-2/TRBV6-3 | TGTGCCAGCCGCCTGGGGCGGAGCTCCGCGAACACCGGGGAGCTGTTTTTT | CASRLGRSSANTGELFF
TRBD2 | . | TRBJ2-1 | TRBV12-5 | TGTGCTAGTGGCCCGGGGGGGAGCGAAGCAAAGCAGTTCTTC | CASGPGGSEAKQFF